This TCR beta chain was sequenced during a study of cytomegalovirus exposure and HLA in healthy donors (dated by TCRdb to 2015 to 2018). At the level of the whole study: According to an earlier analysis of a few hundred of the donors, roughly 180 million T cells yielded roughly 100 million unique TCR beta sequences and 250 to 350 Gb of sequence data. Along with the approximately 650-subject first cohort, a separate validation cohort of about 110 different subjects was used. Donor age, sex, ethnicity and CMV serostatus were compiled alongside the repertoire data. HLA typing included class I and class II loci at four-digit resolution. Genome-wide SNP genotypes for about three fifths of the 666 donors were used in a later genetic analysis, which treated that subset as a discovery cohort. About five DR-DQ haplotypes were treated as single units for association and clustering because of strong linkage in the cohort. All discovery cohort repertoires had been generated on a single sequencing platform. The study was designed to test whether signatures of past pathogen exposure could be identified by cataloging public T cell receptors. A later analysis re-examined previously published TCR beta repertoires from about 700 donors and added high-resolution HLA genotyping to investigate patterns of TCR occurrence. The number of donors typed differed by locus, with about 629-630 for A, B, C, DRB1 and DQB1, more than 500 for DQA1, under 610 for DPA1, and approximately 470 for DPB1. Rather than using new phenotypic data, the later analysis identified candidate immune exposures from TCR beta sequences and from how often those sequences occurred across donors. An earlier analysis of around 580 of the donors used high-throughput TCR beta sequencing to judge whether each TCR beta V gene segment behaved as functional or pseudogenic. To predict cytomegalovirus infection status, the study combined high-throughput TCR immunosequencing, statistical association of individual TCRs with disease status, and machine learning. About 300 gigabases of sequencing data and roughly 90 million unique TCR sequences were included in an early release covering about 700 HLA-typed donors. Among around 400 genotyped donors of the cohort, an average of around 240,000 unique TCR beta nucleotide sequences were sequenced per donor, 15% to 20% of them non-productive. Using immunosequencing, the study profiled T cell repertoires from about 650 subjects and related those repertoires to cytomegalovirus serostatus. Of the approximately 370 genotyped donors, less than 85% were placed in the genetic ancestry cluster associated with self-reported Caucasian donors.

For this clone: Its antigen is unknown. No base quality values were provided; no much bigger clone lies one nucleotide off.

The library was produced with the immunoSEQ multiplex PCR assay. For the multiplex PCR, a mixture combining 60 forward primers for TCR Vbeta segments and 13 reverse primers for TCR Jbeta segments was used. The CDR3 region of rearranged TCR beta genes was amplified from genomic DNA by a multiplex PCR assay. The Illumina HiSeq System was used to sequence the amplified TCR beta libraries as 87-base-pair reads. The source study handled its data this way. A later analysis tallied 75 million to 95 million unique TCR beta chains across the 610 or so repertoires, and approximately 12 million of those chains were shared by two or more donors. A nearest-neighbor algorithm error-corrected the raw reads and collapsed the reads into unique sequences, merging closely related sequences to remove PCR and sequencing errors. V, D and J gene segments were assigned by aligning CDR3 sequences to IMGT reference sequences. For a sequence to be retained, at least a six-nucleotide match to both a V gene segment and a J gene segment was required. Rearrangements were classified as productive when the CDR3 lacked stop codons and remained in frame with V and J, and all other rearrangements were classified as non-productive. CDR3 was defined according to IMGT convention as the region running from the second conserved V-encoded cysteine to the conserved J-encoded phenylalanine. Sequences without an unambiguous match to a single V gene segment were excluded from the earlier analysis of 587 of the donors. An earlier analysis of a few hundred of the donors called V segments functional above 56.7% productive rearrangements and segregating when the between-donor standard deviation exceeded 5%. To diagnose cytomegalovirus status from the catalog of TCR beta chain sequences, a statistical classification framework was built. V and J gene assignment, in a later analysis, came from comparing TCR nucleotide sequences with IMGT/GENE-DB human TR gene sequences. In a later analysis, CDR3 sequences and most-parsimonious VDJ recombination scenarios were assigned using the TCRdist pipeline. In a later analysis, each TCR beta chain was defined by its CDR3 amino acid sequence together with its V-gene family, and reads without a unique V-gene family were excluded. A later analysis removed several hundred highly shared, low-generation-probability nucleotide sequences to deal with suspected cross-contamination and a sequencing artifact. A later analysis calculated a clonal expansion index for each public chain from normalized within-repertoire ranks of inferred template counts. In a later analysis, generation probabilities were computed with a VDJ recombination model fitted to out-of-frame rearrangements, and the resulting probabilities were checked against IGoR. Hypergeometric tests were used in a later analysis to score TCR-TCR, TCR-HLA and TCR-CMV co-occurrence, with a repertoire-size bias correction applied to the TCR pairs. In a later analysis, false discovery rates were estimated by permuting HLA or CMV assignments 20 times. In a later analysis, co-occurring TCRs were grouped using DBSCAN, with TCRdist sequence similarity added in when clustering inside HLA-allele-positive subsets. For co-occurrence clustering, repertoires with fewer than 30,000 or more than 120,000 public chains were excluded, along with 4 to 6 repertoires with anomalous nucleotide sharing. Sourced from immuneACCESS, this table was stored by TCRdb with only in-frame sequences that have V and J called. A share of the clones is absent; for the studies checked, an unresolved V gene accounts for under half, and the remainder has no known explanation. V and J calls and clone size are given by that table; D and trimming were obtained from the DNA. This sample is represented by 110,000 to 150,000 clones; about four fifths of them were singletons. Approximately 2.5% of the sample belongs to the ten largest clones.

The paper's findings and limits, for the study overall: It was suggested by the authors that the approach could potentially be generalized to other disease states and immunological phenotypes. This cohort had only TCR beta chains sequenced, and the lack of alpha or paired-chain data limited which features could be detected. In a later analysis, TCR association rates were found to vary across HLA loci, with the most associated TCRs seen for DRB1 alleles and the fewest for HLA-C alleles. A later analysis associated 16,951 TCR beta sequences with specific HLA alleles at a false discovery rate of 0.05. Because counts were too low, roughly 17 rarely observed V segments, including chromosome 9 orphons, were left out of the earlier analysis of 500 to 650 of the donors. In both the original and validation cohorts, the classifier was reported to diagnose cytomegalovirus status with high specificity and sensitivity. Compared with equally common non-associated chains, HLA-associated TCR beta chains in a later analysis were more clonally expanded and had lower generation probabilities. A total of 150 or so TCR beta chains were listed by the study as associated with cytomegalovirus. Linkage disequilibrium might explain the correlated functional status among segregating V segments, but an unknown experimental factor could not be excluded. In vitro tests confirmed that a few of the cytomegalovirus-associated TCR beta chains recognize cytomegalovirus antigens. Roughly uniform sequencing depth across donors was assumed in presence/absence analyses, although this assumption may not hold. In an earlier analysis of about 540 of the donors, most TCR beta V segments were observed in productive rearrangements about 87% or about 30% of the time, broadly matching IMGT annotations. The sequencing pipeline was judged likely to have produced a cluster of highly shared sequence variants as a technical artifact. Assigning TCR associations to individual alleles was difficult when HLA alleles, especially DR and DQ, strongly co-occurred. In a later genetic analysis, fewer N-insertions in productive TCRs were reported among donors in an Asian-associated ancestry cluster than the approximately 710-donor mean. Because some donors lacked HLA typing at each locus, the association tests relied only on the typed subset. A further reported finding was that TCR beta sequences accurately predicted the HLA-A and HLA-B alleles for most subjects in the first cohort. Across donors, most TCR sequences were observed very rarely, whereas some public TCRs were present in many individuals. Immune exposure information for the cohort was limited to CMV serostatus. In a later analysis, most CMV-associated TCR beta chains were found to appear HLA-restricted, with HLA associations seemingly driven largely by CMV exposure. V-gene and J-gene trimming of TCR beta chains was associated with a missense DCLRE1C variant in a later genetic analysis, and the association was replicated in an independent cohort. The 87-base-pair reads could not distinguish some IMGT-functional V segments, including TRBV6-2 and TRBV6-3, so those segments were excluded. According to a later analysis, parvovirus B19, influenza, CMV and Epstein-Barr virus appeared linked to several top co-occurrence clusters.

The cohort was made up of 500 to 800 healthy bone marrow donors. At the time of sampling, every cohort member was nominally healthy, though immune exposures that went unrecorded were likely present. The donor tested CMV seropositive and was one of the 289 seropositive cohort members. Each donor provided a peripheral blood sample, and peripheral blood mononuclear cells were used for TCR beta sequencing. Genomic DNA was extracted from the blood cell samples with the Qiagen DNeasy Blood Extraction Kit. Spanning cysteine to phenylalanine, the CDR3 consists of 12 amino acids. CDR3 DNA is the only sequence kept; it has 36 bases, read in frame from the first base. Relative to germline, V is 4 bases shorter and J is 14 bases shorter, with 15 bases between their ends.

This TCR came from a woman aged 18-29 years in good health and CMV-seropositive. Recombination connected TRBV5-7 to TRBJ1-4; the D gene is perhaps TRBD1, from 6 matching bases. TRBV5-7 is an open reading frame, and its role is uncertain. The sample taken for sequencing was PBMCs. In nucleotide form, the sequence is TGTGCCAGCAGCCGGGGGGCACGGGTCCTGTTTTTT. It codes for CASSRGARVLFF.